A selection of T cell receptor beta chains follows, all from one sample in a study of immune evolution from preneoplasia to lung adenocarcinoma. Generated by immunoSEQ multiplex PCR, the TCRdb table keeps only in-frame clones and is missing some. The table records about 9,600 clones, approximately 83% of them present only once. The material sequenced was FFPE minimally invasive lung adenocarcinoma tissue. The source of these receptors is a person aged 65-85 years with lung adenocarcinoma. Both conserved end residues are part of each CDR3. A D gene is named only where the DNA matches it firmly. A clone size is listed for some rows: how often the clone was seen (once, few, many), or a class if it is expanded.

CDR3nt: TGTGCCAGCTCACCCGGACGGGACACTGAAGCTTTCTTT
CDR3aa: CASSPGRDTEAFF
v_gene: TRBV18
j_gene: TRBJ1-1
d_gene: NA
abundance: NA

CDR3nt: TGTGCCAGCTCGGCTGAGCAGTACTTC
CDR3aa: CASSAEQYF
v_gene: TRBV18
j_gene: TRBJ2-7
d_gene: NA
abundance: NA

CDR3nt: TGTGCCAGCAGCCTTGGACAGCGCAACTATGGCTACACCTTC
CDR3aa: CASSLGQRNYGYTF
v_gene: TRBV7-9
j_gene: TRBJ1-2
d_gene: NA
abundance: few

CDR3nt: TGTGCCAGCAGTGAATTAGGACAGGGCTATGGCTACACCTTC
CDR3aa: CASSELGQGYGYTF
v_gene: TRBV2
j_gene: TRBJ1-2
d_gene: TRBD1
abundance: NA

CDR3nt: TGTGCCAGTAGGAGGACAGGGGATGAAAAACTGTTTTTT
CDR3aa: CASRRTGDEKLFF
v_gene: TRBV6-1
j_gene: TRBJ1-4
d_gene: TRBD1
abundance: NA

CDR3nt: TGTGCCTGGAGTGCAGGGGGGAGGTTTGAAGCTTTCTTT
CDR3aa: CAWSAGGRFEAFF
v_gene: TRBV30
j_gene: TRBJ1-1
d_gene: TRBD1
abundance: NA

CDR3nt: TGTGCCAGTAGTTTAAGGGGACAGGGAATGGTCAGCAATGAGCAGTTCTTC
CDR3aa: CASSLRGQGMVSNEQFF
v_gene: TRBV19
j_gene: TRBJ2-1
d_gene: TRBD1
abundance: NA

CDR3nt: TGTGCCAGCTCACTTGGACAGGAGAGCTACGAGCAGTACTTC
CDR3aa: CASSLGQESYEQYF
v_gene: TRBV18
j_gene: TRBJ2-7
d_gene: TRBD1
abundance: NA

CDR3nt: TGTGCCAGCAACGGTGAAGGCACAGTGAACACCGGGGAGCTGTTTTTT
CDR3aa: CASNGEGTVNTGELFF
v_gene: TRBV21-1
j_gene: TRBJ2-2
d_gene: NA
abundance: once

CDR3nt: TGTGCCTGGAGGAGGAGGACTGGTGAGGGTTCTTTCTGGGAGCAGTACTTC
CDR3aa: CAWRRRTGEGSFWEQYF
v_gene: TRBV30
j_gene: TRBJ2-7
d_gene: NA
abundance: NA

CDR3nt: TGTGCCAGCAGTGCGGGACCGTATAATTCACCCCTCCACTTT
CDR3aa: CASSAGPYNSPLHF
v_gene: TRBV6-1
j_gene: TRBJ1-6
d_gene: NA
abundance: NA

CDR3nt: TGTGCCATCAGTGAGGGGTTGGGACAGGGGTCGACTAGCACAGATACGCAGTATTTT
CDR3aa: CAISEGLGQGSTSTDTQYF
v_gene: TRBV10-3
j_gene: TRBJ2-3
d_gene: TRBD1
abundance: NA

CDR3nt: TGCACCAGCAGCCAAGATAACATGGTCGAGGGGAAAGCTAACTATGGCTACACCTTC
CDR3aa: CTSSQDNMVEGKANYGYTF
v_gene: TRBV1
j_gene: TRBJ1-2
d_gene: NA
abundance: NA

CDR3nt: TGTGCCAGCAGCGAGAACCCCGACAGGTCCGAGCAGTTCTTC
CDR3aa: CASSENPDRSEQFF
v_gene: TRBV9
j_gene: TRBJ2-1
d_gene: NA
abundance: NA

CDR3nt: TGCGCCAGCAGCTTGGGACAGGAGGGAAACACCATATATTTT
CDR3aa: CASSLGQEGNTIYF
v_gene: TRBV5-1
j_gene: TRBJ1-3
d_gene: NA
abundance: NA

CDR3nt: TGTGCCAGCAGTTTAAATGGAGAAGATACGCAGTATTTT
CDR3aa: CASSLNGEDTQYF
v_gene: TRBV27
j_gene: TRBJ2-3
d_gene: NA
abundance: NA

CDR3nt: TGTGCCAGCAGTGAAAAAGGGACTGAAGCTTTCTTT
CDR3aa: CASSEKGTEAFF
v_gene: TRBV6-1
j_gene: TRBJ1-1
d_gene: NA
abundance: NA

CDR3nt: TGTGCAAGTCGCTTAGCCACCGTCCGGTGGACTGAAGCTTTCTTT
CDR3aa: CASRLATVRWTEAFF
v_gene: TRBV12-2
j_gene: TRBJ1-1
d_gene: NA
abundance: NA

CDR3nt: TGTGCCAGCAGTTCTGGGCGAACTCTGAACACTGAAGCTTTCTTT
CDR3aa: CASSSGRTLNTEAFF
v_gene: TRBV6-5
j_gene: TRBJ1-1
d_gene: NA
abundance: once

CDR3nt: TGCAGCGTTGCTGGGGTCACTGAAGCTTTCTTT
CDR3aa: CSVAGVTEAFF
v_gene: TRBV29-1
j_gene: TRBJ1-1
d_gene: NA
abundance: NA

CDR3nt: TGCGCCAGCAGTGATTGGGCGGATGGCTACACCTTC
CDR3aa: CASSDWADGYTF
v_gene: TRBV10-2
j_gene: TRBJ1-2
d_gene: NA
abundance: NA

CDR3nt: TGTGCCAGCAGTTACGTGACAGGGGGTAATGAGCAGTTCTTC
CDR3aa: CASSYVTGGNEQFF
v_gene: TRBV6-5
j_gene: TRBJ2-1
d_gene: TRBD1
abundance: NA

CDR3nt: TGTGCCAGCCCTTTGGATGAGCAGTTCTTC
CDR3aa: CASPLDEQFF
v_gene: TRBV7-9
j_gene: TRBJ2-1
d_gene: NA
abundance: few

CDR3nt: TGTGCCAGCTCACCACAGGACAGGGTATGGGGGCAAGAGACCCAGTACTTC
CDR3aa: CASSPQDRVWGQETQYF
v_gene: TRBV18
j_gene: TRBJ2-5
d_gene: TRBD1
abundance: NA

CDR3nt: TGTGCCAGTAGTCGAACCGGGAGAACCTACGAGCAGTACTTC
CDR3aa: CASSRTGRTYEQYF
v_gene: TRBV19
j_gene: TRBJ2-7
d_gene: NA
abundance: once

CDR3nt: TGTGCCACCAGCAGAGAGGGGGATGAGCAGTTCTTC
CDR3aa: CATSREGDEQFF
v_gene: TRBV15
j_gene: TRBJ2-1
d_gene: NA
abundance: NA

CDR3nt: TGTGCCACCAGCAGGACTAGCGGGGGGCCGGGGGAGACCCAGTACTTC
CDR3aa: CATSRTSGGPGETQYF
v_gene: TRBV15
j_gene: TRBJ2-5
d_gene: TRBD2
abundance: NA

CDR3nt: TGCAGCGTTGACCCCTGGGAGACAGTCAATGGCTACACCTTC
CDR3aa: CSVDPWETVNGYTF
v_gene: TRBV29-1
j_gene: TRBJ1-2
d_gene: NA
abundance: NA

CDR3nt: TGTGCCTGGGGGACTGGCCGAGGGGATGAAAAACTGTTTTTT
CDR3aa: CAWGTGRGDEKLFF
v_gene: TRBV30
j_gene: TRBJ1-4
d_gene: NA
abundance: NA

CDR3nt: TGTGCCAGCAGTGGGTGGCGGGGGGCAAACAATGAGCAGTTCTTC
CDR3aa: CASSGWRGANNEQFF
v_gene: TRBV2
j_gene: TRBJ2-1
d_gene: TRBD2
abundance: NA

CDR3nt: TGTGCCAGCACTCCACGACAGGGCAAGAACATAGGGTCTGTTAATGAGCAGTTCTTC
CDR3aa: CASTPRQGKNIGSVNEQFF
v_gene: TRBV28
j_gene: TRBJ2-1
d_gene: TRBD1
abundance: NA